This entry concerns a single T cell receptor beta chain. CDR1 SGDLS and CDR2 YYNGEE come from the germline V gene. V trimming: 0 bases; J trimming: 1 base; junction bases outside the gene matches: 14. The CDR3 runs to 20 residues. The sample is drawn from a study of blood T cell repertoires in COVID-19. About the research overall: Spain, Italy and the United States supplied samples that represented acute and convalescent COVID-19.

Original analysis: Nucleated cell number was recorded as an estimate derived from reference gene primer amplification. Profiled with immunoSEQ multiplex PCR; TCRdb holds only in-frame clones, not every one. V and J calls and clone size follow that table, whereas D and trimming were derived from the DNA. The sample includes about 39,000 clones, around 80% of them seen just once. What was sequenced was peripheral blood. This chain joins TRBV9 and TRBJ2-3; TRBD2 matches 10 bases. The sequence came from a man aged 55-75 years in a cohort sampled during active COVID-19. CDR3 sequence: CASSVALAGALISGTDTQYF. CDR3 DNA sequence: TGTGCCAGCAGCGTAGCTCTAGCGGGAGCCCTCATCTCAGGCACAGATACGCAGTATTTT.